The rows below give T cell receptor beta chains drawn from one sample of a study of CD8 T cells in ankylosing spondylitis. TCRdb re-analysed the 5' RACE reads in MiXCR, keeping a single row per CDR3 protein. The table has under 200,000 distinct CDR3 sequences, 9.5% to 13% seen once; the top ten hold roughly 28%. Sequencing was carried out using blood, either unsorted or a sorted T cell fraction (not recorded which). The origin of the receptors is a male donor with ankylosing spondylitis or in good health (not recorded which). Each CDR3 is given with its conserved first and last residue. The order of the fields is V gene, J gene, CDR3 protein.

v_call: TRBV7-2; j_call: TRBJ1-4; cdr3_aa: CASSLVEGEKLFF
v_call: TRBV6-1; j_call: TRBJ2-7; cdr3_aa: CASTYGQGYEQYF
v_call: TRBV12-3/TRBV12-4; j_call: TRBJ2-1; cdr3_aa: CASSFLDYNEQFF
v_call: TRBV15; j_call: TRBJ2-7; cdr3_aa: CATSRDEAAFLSYEQYF
v_call: TRBV5-1; j_call: TRBJ2-3; cdr3_aa: CASSLSDSDTQYF
v_call: TRBV15; j_call: TRBJ2-2; cdr3_aa: CATSRVVGRNTGELFF
v_call: TRBV20-1; j_call: TRBJ2-4; cdr3_aa: CSARDPSGSGNIQYF
v_call: TRBV2; j_call: TRBJ1-2; cdr3_aa: CASSSALNYGYTF
v_call: TRBV20-1; j_call: TRBJ2-2; cdr3_aa: CSARGWAPGTGELFF
v_call: TRBV5-1; j_call: TRBJ2-7; cdr3_aa: CASSVTGEQYF
v_call: TRBV15; j_call: TRBJ1-1; cdr3_aa: CATSKEQGNTEAFF
v_call: TRBV3-1; j_call: TRBJ1-1; cdr3_aa: CASSQVGWGDEAFF
v_call: TRBV7-2; j_call: TRBJ2-1; cdr3_aa: CASSFDDSPYNEQFF